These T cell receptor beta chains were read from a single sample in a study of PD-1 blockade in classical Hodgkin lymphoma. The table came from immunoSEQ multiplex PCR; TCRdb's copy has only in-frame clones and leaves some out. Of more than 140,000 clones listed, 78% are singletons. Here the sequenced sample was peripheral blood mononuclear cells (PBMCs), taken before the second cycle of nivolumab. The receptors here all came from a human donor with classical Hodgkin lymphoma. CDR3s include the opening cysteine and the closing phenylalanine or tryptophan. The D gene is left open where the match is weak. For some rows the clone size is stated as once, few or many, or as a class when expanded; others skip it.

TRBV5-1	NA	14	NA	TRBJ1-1	TGCGCCAGCAGCTTGTTGGTAACGAACACTGAAGCTTTCTTT	CASSLLVTNTEAFF
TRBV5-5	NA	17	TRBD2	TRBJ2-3	TGTGCCAGCAGCGCCCGGCCTAGCGGATCTAGCACAGATACGCAGTATTTT	CASSARPSGSSTDTQYF
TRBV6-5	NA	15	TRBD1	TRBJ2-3	TGTGCCAGCAGTTCTACAGGGGACGGCACAGATACGCAGTATTTT	CASSSTGDGTDTQYF
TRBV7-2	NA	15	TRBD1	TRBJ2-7	TGTGCCAGCACGCCAGGAGGGACAGGGGCCTACGAGCAGTACTTC	CASTPGGTGAYEQYF
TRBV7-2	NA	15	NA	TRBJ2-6	TGTGCCAGCAGCCAGGGGTCCCCTGGGGCCAACGTCCTGACTTTC	CASSQGSPGANVLTF
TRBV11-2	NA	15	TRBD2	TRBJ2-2	TGTGCCAGCAGCTATCGGGGGACTAGCTACGGGGAGCTGTTTTTT	CASSYRGTSYGELFF
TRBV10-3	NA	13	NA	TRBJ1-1	TGTGCCATCAGTGAGTCGGTGCACACTGAAGCTTTCTTT	CAISESVHTEAFF
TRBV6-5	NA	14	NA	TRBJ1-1	TGTGCCAGCAGCACCCTTGTGTCCGGCACTGAAGCTTTCTTT	CASSTLVSGTEAFF
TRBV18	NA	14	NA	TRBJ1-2	TGTGCCAGCTCACCCCCGCAGGAGCTCTATGGCTACACCTTC	CASSPPQELYGYTF
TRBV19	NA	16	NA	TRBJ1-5	TGTGCCAGTAGTATAGGCCACCCACGGGGACCTCAGCCCCAGCATTTT	CASSIGHPRGPQPQHF
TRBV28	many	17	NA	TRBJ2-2	TGTGCCAGCAGGCACACAATGAGAAGACAGTACACCGGGGAGCTGTTTTTT	CASRHTMRRQYTGELFF
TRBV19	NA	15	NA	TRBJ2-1	TGTGCCAGTAGGAGAGGGGACTCCTCCTACAATGAGCAGTTCTTC	CASRRGDSSYNEQFF
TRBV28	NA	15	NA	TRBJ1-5	TGTGCCAGCAGTTTGCCGTCCCCCTTTCGTCAGCCCCAGCATTTT	CASSLPSPFRQPQHF
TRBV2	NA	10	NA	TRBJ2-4	TGTGCCAGCAGGACAAACATTCAGTACTTC	CASRTNIQYF
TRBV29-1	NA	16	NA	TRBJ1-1	TGCAGCGCGGAACCTATTAGGGGGTTAGCGGGCACTGAAGCTTTCTTT	CSAEPIRGLAGTEAFF
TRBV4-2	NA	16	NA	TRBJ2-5	TGTGCCAGCAGCCAAGAATGGGGGGCTGTCCAAGAGACCCAGTACTTC	CASSQEWGAVQETQYF
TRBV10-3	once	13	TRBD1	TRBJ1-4	TGTGCCATCAGTGGCGGACAGGTTGAAAAACTGTTTTTT	CAISGGQVEKLFF
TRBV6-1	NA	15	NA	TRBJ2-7	TGTGCCAGCAGCTTCGACGGGTCGGGAGCCTACGAGCAGTACTTC	CASSFDGSGAYEQYF
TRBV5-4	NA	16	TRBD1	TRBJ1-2	TGTGCCAGCAGCGTCCCGGGACAGGAGGCGTTAGATGGCTACACCTTC	CASSVPGQEALDGYTF
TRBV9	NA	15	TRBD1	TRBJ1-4	TGTGCCAGCAGCGTCTCAGGGGGCGCGGTTGAAAAACTGTTTTTT	CASSVSGGAVEKLFF
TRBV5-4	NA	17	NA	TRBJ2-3	TGTGCCAGCAGCCAAGGCGCTAGACGGGGATCCCAAGATACGCAGTATTTT	CASSQGARRGSQDTQYF
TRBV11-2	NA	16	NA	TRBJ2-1	TGTGCCAGCAGCTCCCCGGGTAGCGGACCCTACAATGAGCAGTTCTTC	CASSSPGSGPYNEQFF
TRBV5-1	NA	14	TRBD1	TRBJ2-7	TGCGCCAGCAGCGCGCTACAGGGGCCCTACGAGCAGTACTTC	CASSALQGPYEQYF
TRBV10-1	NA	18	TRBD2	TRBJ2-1	TGCGCCAGCAGTGAGTCTGTAACTAGCGGGTGTCTTGGGAATGAGCAGTTCTTC	CASSESVTSGCLGNEQFF
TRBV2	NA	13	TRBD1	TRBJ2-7	TGTGCCATCTCAGACAGGGTATCCTACGAGCAGTACTTC	CAISDRVSYEQYF
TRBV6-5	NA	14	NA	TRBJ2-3	TGTGCCACCCGATGGGGTGTAGGCACAGATACGCAGTATTTT	CATRWGVGTDTQYF
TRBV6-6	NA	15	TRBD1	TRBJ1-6	TGTGCCAGCAGTTACTCGTCAGGGGGCGAGTCACCCCTCCACTTT	CASSYSSGGESPLHF
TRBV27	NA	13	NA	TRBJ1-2	TGTGCCAGCAGCCCTACTGTACCCGGCGGCTACACCTTC	CASSPTVPGGYTF
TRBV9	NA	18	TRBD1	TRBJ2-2	TGTGCCAGCAGCGTAGTGGGGGTTGGACAGGGCAGCACCGGGGAGCTGTTTTTT	CASSVVGVGQGSTGELFF